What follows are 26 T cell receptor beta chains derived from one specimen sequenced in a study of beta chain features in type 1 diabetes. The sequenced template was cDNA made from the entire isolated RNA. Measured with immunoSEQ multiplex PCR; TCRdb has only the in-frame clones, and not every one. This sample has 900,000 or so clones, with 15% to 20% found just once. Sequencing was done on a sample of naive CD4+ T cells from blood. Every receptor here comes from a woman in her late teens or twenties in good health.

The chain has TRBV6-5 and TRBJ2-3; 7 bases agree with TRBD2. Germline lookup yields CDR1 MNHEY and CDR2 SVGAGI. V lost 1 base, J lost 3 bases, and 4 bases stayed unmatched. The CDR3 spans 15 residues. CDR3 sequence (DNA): TGTGCCAGCAGTTACTGGGCGGGAGAAACAGATACGCAGTATTTT. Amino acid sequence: CASSYWAGETDTQYF.

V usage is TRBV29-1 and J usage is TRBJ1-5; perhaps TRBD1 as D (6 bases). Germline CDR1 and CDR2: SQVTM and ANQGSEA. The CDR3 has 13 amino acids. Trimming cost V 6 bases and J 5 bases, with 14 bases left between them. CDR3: CSVGTGTHQPQHF. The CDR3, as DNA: TGCAGCGTCGGCACAGGGACCCATCAGCCCCAGCATTTT. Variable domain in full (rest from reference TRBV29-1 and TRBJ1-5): SAVISQKPSRDICQRGTSLTIQCQVDSQVTMMFWYRQQPGQSLTLIATANQGSEATYESGFVIDKFPISRPNLTFSTLTVSNMSPEDSSIYLCSVGTGTHQPQHFGDGTRLSIL.

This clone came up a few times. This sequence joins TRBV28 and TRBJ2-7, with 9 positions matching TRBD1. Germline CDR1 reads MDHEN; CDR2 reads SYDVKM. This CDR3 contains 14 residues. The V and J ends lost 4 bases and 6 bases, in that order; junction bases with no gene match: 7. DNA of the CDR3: TGTGCCAGCAGTTCCGGGACAGGGTTTCTCGAGCAGTACTTC. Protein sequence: CASSSGTGFLEQYF.

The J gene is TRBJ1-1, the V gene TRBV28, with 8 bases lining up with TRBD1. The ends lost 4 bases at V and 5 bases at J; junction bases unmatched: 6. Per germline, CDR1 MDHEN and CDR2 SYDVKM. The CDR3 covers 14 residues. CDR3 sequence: CASSSGQGRTEAFF. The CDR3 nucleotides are TGTGCCAGCAGTTCCGGACAGGGCCGGACTGAAGCTTTCTTT.

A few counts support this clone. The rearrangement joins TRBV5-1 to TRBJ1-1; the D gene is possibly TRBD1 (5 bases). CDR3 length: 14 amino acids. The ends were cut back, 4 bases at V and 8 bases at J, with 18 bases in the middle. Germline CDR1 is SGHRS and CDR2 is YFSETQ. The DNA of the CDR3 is TGCGCCAGCAGCCTTAATTCCGGGGCTAAAGAAGCTTTCTTT. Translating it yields CASSLNSGAKEAFF.

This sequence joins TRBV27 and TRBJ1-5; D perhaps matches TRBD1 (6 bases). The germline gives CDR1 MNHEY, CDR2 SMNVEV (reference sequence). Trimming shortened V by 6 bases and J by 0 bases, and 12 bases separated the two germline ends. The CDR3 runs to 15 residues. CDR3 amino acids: CASSPRGYSNQPQHF. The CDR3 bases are TGTGCCAGCAGCCCCAGGGGTTATAGCAATCAGCCCCAGCATTTT.

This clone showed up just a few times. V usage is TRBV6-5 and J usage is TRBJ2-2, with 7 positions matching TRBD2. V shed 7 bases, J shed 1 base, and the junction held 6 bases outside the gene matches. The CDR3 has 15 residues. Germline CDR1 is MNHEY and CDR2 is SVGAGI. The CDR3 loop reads CASKTGTMNTGELFF. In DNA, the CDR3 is TGTGCCAGCAAAACCGGGACTATGAACACCGGGGAGCTGTTTTTT.

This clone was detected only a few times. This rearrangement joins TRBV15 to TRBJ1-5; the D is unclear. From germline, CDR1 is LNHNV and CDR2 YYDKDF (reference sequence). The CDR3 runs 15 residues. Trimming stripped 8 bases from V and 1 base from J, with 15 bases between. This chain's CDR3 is CATSRTPQSNQPQHF. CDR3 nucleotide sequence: TGTGCCACCTCCAGAACACCGCAAAGCAATCAGCCCCAGCATTTT.

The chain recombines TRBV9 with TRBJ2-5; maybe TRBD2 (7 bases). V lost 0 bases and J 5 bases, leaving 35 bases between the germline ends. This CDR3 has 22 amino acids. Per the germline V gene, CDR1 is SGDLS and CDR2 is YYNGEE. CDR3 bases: TGTGCCAGCAGCGTAGAGCACCCGGGGGGAAGGGGGTCTGAGACTACAAAGGAGACCCAGTACTTC. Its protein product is CASSVEHPGGRGSETTKETQYF.

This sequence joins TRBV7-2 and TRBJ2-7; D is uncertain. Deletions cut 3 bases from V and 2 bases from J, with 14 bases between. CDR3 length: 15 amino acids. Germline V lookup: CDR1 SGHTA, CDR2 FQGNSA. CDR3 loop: CASSFNTGNTYEQYF. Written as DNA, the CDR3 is TGTGCCAGCAGCTTTAATACGGGCAACACCTACGAGCAGTACTTC.

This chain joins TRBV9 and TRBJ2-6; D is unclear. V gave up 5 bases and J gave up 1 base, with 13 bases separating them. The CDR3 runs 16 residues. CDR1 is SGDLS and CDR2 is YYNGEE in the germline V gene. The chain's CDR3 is CASSPSKGSGANVLTF. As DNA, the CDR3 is TGTGCCAGCAGTCCCTCGAAGGGATCTGGGGCCAACGTCCTGACTTTC.

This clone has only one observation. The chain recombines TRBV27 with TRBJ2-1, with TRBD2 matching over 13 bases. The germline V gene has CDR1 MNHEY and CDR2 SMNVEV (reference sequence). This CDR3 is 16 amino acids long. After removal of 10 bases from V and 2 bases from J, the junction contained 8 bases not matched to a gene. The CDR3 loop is CATGLAGEGPYNEQFF. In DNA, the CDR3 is TGTGCCACCGGACTAGCGGGAGAAGGGCCCTACAATGAGCAGTTCTTC.

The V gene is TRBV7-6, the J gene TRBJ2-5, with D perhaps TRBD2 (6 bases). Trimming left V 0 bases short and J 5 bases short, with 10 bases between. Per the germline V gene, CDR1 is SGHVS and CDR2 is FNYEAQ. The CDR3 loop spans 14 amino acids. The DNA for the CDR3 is TGTGCCAGCAGCTTAGCGGAGGGGTGGGAGACCCAGTACTTC. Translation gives CASSLAEGWETQYF. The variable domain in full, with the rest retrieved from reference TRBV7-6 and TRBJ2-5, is GAGVSQSPRYKVTKRGQDVALRCDPISGHVSLYWYRQALGQGPEFLTYFNYEAQQDKSGLPNDRFSAERPEGSISTLTIQRTEQRDSAMYRCASSLAEGWETQYFGPGTRLLVL.

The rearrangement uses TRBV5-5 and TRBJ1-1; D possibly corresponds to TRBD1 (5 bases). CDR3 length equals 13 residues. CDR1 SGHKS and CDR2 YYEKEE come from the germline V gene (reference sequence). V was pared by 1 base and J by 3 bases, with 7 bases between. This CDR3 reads CASSLRRDTEAFF. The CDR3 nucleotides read TGTGCCAGCAGCTTGCGCAGGGACACTGAAGCTTTCTTT.

In nucleotides, the CDR3 is TGTGCCAGCAGCAGACAGGGGCCCTATGGCTACACCTTC. This sequence encodes CASSRQGPYGYTF. The chain has TRBV5-6 and TRBJ1-2, with 8 bases aligning to TRBD1. CDR1 is SGHDT, CDR2 YYEEEE, per germline. After removal of 4 bases from V and 4 bases from J, the junction contained 3 bases not matched to a gene. The CDR3 contains 13 residues.

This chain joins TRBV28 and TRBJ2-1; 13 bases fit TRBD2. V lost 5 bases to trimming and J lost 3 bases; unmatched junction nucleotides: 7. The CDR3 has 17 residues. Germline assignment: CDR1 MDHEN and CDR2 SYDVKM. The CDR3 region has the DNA TGTGCCAGCAGTAGGTTCGGACTAGCGGGAGTCTACAATGAGCAGTTCTTC. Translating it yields CASSRFGLAGVYNEQFF.

The CDR3 DNA reads as TGTGCCAGCAGCTTATTATGGAACACCGGGGAGCTGTTTTTT. Translating it yields CASSLLWNTGELFF. This rearrangement joins TRBV7-6 to TRBJ2-2; no clear D gene. Trimming pared 2 bases from V and 1 base from J, leaving 5 bases between. CDR1 is SGHVS and CDR2 is FNYEAQ in the germline V gene. The CDR3 length is 14 residues.

In DNA form, the CDR3 reads TGTGCCAGCAGAGCGTTCGGGAGGTACGAGCAGTACTTC. Its protein product is CASRAFGRYEQYF. This chain joins TRBV2 and TRBJ2-7; 7 nucleotides align to TRBD2. The V gene end was trimmed by 6 bases and the J gene end by 4 bases; junction bases not matched to a gene: 6. The V gene's germline CDR1 is SNHLY and CDR2 FYNNEI. The CDR3 consists of 13 residues.

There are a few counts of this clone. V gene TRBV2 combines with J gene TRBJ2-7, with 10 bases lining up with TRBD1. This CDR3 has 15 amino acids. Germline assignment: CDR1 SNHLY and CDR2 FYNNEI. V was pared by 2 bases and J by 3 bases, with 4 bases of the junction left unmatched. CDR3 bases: TGTGCCAGCAGTGAACCGGGACAGGGGATCTACGAGCAGTACTTC. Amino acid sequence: CASSEPGQGIYEQYF.

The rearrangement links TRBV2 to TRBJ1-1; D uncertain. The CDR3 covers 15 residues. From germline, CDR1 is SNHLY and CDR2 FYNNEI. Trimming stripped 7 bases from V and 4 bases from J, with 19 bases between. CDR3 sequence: CASNPDRAWGTEAFF. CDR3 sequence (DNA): TGTGCCAGCAATCCGGACCGGGCCTGGGGCACTGAAGCTTTCTTT. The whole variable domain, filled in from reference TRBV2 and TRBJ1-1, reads EPEVTQTPSHQVTQMGQEVILRCVPISNHLYFYWYRQILGQKVEFLVSFYNNEISEKSEIFDDQFSVERPDGSNFTLKIRSTKLEDSAMYFCASNPDRAWGTEAFFGQGTRLTVV.

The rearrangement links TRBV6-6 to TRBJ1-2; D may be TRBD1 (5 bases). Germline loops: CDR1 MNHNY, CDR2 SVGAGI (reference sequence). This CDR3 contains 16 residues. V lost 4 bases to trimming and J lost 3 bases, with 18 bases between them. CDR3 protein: CASSSPTDGRDYGYTF. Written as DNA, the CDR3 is TGTGCCAGCAGTTCCCCGACAGACGGTAGGGACTATGGCTACACCTTC.

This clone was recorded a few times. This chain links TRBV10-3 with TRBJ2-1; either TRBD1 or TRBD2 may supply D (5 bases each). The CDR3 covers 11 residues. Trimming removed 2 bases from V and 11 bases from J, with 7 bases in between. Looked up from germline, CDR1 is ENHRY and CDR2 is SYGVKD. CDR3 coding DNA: TGTGCCATCAGTGAGGAGGGACAGCAGTTCTTC. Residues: CAISEEGQQFF.

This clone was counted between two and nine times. The CDR3 DNA reads TGTGCCACCAGCAGAGAAGCCATTCGGCAAGAGACCCAGTACTTC. Its protein product is CATSREAIRQETQYF. This chain uses TRBV15 with TRBJ2-5; D gene unclear. The CDR3 totals 15 residues. Trimming left V 0 bases short and J 2 bases short, with 10 bases between. Germline lookup yields CDR1 LNHNV and CDR2 YYDKDF (reference sequence).

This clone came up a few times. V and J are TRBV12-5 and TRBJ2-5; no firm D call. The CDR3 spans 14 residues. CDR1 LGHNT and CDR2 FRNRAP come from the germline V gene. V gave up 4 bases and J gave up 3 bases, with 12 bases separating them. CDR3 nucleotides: TGTGCTAGTGGTTACGGCGACTGGGAAGAGACCCAGTACTTC. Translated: CASGYGDWEETQYF. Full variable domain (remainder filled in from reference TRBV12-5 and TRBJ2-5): DARVTQTPRHKVTEMGQEVTMRCQPILGHNTVFWYRQTMMQGLELLAYFRNRAPLDDSGMPKDRFSAEMPDATLATLKIQPSEPRDSAVYFCASGYGDWEETQYFGPGTRLLVL.

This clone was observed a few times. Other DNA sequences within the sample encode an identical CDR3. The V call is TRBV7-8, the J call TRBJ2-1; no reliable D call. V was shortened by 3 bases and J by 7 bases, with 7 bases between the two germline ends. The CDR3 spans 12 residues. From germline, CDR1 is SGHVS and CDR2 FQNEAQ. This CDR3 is CASSLSRNEQFF. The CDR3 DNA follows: TGTGCCAGCAGCTTGTCGAGGAATGAGCAGTTCTTC.

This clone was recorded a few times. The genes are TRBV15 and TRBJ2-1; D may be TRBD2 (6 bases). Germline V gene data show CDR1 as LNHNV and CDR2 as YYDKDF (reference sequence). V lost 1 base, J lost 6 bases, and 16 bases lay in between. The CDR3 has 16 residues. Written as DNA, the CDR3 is TGTGCCACCAGCAGAGGATCGGGAGTATGGTTCAATGAGCAGTTCTTC. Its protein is CATSRGSGVWFNEQFF.